This is a list of T cell receptor beta chains from one sample in a study of cytomegalovirus exposure and HLA in healthy donors. Some clones are missing from TCRdb's copy, which holds only in-frame ones; the method was immunoSEQ multiplex PCR. This table holds about 180,000 clones, approximately 84% found once. Sequenced input: PBMCs. The receptors here all came from a girl aged 10 to 17 in good health and CMV-seropositive. CDR3s include the opening cysteine and the closing phenylalanine or tryptophan. D genes are given only for firm matches. Some rows mark clone size as missing; the rest say once, few, many or name a class of expanded clone.

D,size,V,J,CDR3,DNA
NA,NA,TRBV20-1,TRBJ1-2,CSGEGQYGYTF,TGCAGTGGGGAGGGGCAGTATGGCTACACCTTC
NA,NA,TRBV7-2,TRBJ2-5,CASSLMQVQETQYF,TGTGCCAGCAGCTTAATGCAGGTCCAAGAGACCCAGTACTTC
NA,NA,TRBV27,TRBJ2-3,CASSLRAPSQVDTDTQYF,TGTGCCAGCAGTTTGCGGGCACCTAGCCAGGTAGACACAGATACGCAGTATTTT
TRBD1,NA,TRBV10-3,TRBJ2-7,CAISDPGTGGDEQYF,TGTGCCATCAGTGATCCCGGGACAGGGGGGGACGAGCAGTACTTC
TRBD1,NA,TRBV19,TRBJ1-2,CASSIAGTGNYGYTF,TGTGCCAGTAGTATAGCCGGGACAGGGAACTATGGCTACACCTTC
TRBD1,NA,TRBV5-1,TRBJ2-1,CASSPGTGAGDEQFF,TGCGCCAGCAGCCCGGGGACAGGGGCAGGGGATGAGCAGTTCTTC
NA,NA,TRBV5-4,TRBJ1-1,CASSRDLTEAFF,TGTGCCAGCAGCCGGGATCTCACTGAAGCTTTCTTT
TRBD1,few,TRBV27,TRBJ2-7,CASSSGWGQGADEQYF,TGTGCCAGCAGTTCGGGCTGGGGACAGGGGGCCGACGAGCAGTACTTC
TRBD2,NA,TRBV6-1,TRBJ2-7,CASTRTSYEQYF,TGTGCCAGCACCAGGACTAGCTACGAGCAGTACTTC
TRBD1,NA,TRBV2,TRBJ1-1,CASSGQGARTEAFF,TGTGCCAGCAGTGGACAGGGGGCACGAACTGAAGCTTTCTTT
NA,NA,TRBV7-2,TRBJ1-5,CASSLRQQNQPQHF,TGTGCCAGCAGCTTAAGACAGCAAAATCAGCCCCAGCATTTT
TRBD2,NA,TRBV29-1,TRBJ2-3,CSAEGTSGRGDTQYF,TGCAGCGCTGAAGGGACTAGCGGGAGAGGGGATACGCAGTATTTT
TRBD2,NA,TRBV2,TRBJ2-7,CASSGPSGGSEQYF,TGTGCCAGCAGTGGTCCTAGCGGGGGATCCGAGCAGTACTTC
NA,NA,TRBV5-8,TRBJ2-7,CASSLWGISSF,TGTGCCAGCAGCTTGTGGGGCATATCCAGCTTC
NA,NA,TRBV7-8,TRBJ2-7,CASSLARRRPSYEQYF,TGTGCCAGCAGCTTAGCGAGGAGGAGGCCATCCTACGAGCAGTACTTC
NA,NA,TRBV6-4,TRBJ2-2,CASSDSTGTGELFF,TGTGCCAGCAGTGACTCGACCGGGACCGGGGAGCTGTTTTTT
TRBD1,NA,TRBV2,TRBJ1-1,CASSPTGFTEAFF,TGTGCCAGCAGTCCGACAGGGTTCACTGAAGCTTTCTTT
NA,NA,TRBV7-2,TRBJ2-5,CASSLNGQKETQYF,TGTGCCAGCAGCTTAAACGGACAGAAAGAGACCCAGTACTTC
NA,NA,TRBV9,TRBJ2-3,CASSVGGGYTDTQYF,TGTGCCAGCAGCGTAGGAGGGGGATACACAGATACGCAGTATTTT
TRBD2,NA,TRBV7-2,TRBJ2-3,CASSSRSSGFTDTQYF,TGTGCCAGCAGTTCCCGGAGTAGCGGGTTCACAGATACGCAGTATTTT
NA,NA,TRBV7-2,TRBJ2-7,CASSYPSSEQYF,TGTGCCAGCAGCTACCCGTCCAGCGAGCAGTACTTC
TRBD2,NA,TRBV7-9,TRBJ2-1,CASGQSLIAGNYNEQFF,TGTGCCAGCGGGCAGAGTTTAATAGCGGGAAACTACAATGAGCAGTTCTTC
NA,NA,TRBV4-1,TRBJ1-1,CASSQPNTEAFF,TGCGCCAGCAGCCAACCAAACACTGAAGCTTTCTTT
TRBD1,NA,TRBV9,TRBJ1-2,CASSPRTGPNYGYTF,TGTGCCAGCAGCCCACGGACAGGGCCGAACTATGGCTACACCTTC
TRBD1,NA,TRBV7-9,TRBJ1-2,CASSLAGRGKSYGYTF,TGTGCCAGCAGCTTAGCGGGCAGGGGGAAGAGCTATGGCTACACCTTC
TRBD1,NA,TRBV7-9,TRBJ2-7,CASSLVGGDRAYEQYF,TGTGCCAGCAGCTTAGTTGGGGGCGACAGGGCCTACGAGCAGTACTTC